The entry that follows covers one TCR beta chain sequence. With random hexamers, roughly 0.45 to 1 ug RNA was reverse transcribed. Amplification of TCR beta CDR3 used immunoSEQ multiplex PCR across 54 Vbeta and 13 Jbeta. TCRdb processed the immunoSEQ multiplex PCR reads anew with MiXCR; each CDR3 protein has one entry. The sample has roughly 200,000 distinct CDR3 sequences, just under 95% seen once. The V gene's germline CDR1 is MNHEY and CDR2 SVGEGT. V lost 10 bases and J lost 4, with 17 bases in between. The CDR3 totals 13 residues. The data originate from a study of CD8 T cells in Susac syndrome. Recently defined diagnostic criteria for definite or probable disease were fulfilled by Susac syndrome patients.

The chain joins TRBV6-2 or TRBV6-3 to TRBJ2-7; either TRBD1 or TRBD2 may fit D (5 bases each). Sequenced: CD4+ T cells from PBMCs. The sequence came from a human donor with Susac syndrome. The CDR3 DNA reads TGTGCCACCACCCGGGACGGCAGTTACGAGCAGTACTTC. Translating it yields CATTRDGSYEQYF.